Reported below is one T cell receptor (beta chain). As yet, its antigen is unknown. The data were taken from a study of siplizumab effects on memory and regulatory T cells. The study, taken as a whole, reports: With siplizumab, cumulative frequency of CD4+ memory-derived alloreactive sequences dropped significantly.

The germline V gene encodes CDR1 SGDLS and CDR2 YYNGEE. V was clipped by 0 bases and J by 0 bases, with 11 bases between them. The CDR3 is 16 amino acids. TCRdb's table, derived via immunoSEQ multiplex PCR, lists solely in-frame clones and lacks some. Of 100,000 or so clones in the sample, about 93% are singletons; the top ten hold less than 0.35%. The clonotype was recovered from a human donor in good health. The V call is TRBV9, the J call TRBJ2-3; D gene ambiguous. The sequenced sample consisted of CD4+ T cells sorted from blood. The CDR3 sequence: CASSVEGWLSTDTQYF. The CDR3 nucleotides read TGTGCCAGCAGCGTAGAGGGTTGGCTGAGCACAGATACGCAGTATTTT.